The TCR beta chain under discussion was sequenced for a study of T-cell memory formation after mild COVID-19. CDR3 length: 14 residues. The V end lost 0 bases, the J end lost 1 base, and 7 bases lay between the germline ends. CDR1 is SEHNR and CDR2 is FQNEAQ in the germline V gene (reference sequence). From the 5' RACE reads, TCRdb called clonotypes with MiXCR, one entry per CDR3 protein. Among hundreds of thousands of distinct CDR3 sequences listed, roughly 18% were seen once. This clonotype was detected many times. The chain links TRBV7-9 to TRBJ2-7; maybe TRBD2 (5 bases). The specimen was PBMCs or a T cell subset sorted from them (not recorded which). This TCR was sampled from an adult woman who had mild COVID-19 (a few samples of this study predate the infection). Cell type and time point are not known. The CDR3 reads CASSLAAGSYEQYF. CDR3 nucleotide sequence: TGTGCCAGCAGCTTAGCTGCGGGTTCCTACGAGCAGTACTTC. Variable domain in full (rest from reference TRBV7-9 and TRBJ2-7): DTGVSQNPRHKITKRGQNVTFRCDPISEHNRLYWYRQTLGQGPEFLTYFQNEAQLEKSRLLSDRFSAERPKGSFSTLEIQRTEQGDSAMYLCASSLAAGSYEQYFGPGTRLTVT.